This T cell receptor (beta chain) stems from a study of blood T cell repertoires in COVID-19. Whole-study context: Nucleic acid was either cDNA or gDNA, and it came from T cells, B-cell-depleted T cells, or PBMCs.

Participants spanned ages about 18 to 90 years and resided in some 22 US areas. Libraries were prepared by immunoSEQ multiplex PCR; TCRdb keeps only in-frame clonotypes and omits some of them. The top ten hold approximately 1.5% of the sample, which has under 350,000 clones, roughly 89% seen once. Trimming at V came to 6 bases and at J to 0 bases, leaving 4 bases not matched to a gene. The V gene's germline CDR1 is MRHNA and CDR2 SNTAGT. This CDR3 region has 14 residues. This clonotype originated in a woman aged 40-49 years who had recovered from COVID-19. This chain connects TRBV6-4 to TRBJ1-1; 7 bases fit TRBD1. Sample: PBMCs or T cells enriched from blood (not recorded which). The CDR3 loop reads CASRTGTVNTEAFF. In DNA, the CDR3 is TGTGCCAGCAGGACCGGGACAGTGAACACTGAAGCTTTCTTT.